The 22 T cell receptor beta chains reported below all come from one sample, sequenced in a study of spatial heterogeneity in lung cancer. TCRdb independently ran MiXCR on the 5' RACE reads; one entry per CDR3 protein. The data hold roughly 5,100 distinct CDR3 sequences, with about 7.6% observed a single time. Which antigens these TCRs recognize remains unknown. Findings of the study overall: Counts of expanded intratumoral alpha and beta TCRs tracked tumor mutation counts.

Time point described: sample taken at primary tumor resection. The sequencing here drew on lung tumor tissue, taken at surgery. Every receptor here comes from a female donor with early-stage non-small cell lung cancer.

This clonotype was observed a handful of times. This chain connects TRBV7-9 to TRBJ2-1; D unresolved. The germline V gene encodes CDR1 SEHNR and CDR2 FQNEAQ (reference sequence). Trimming removed 4 bases from V and 10 bases from J, with 5 bases in between. This CDR3 is built from 10 residues. The chain's CDR3 is CASSSGEQFF. In DNA, the CDR3 is TGTGCCAGCAGCTCCGGGGAGCAGTTCTTC.

This clonotype has at least ten counts. The chain joins TRBV7-9 to TRBJ1-2; D gene ambiguous. V lost 1 base to trimming and J lost 1 base, with 7 bases between them. The CDR3 is 14 residues long. Germline loops: CDR1 SEHNR, CDR2 FQNEAQ (reference sequence). Here the CDR3 DNA reads TGTGCCAGCAGCTTAGAACCAGATAACTATGGCTACACCTTC. Its protein product is CASSLEPDNYGYTF.

By frequency in the sample, this clonotype is medium-sized. J is TRBJ1-2 and V is TRBV27, with 9 bases that match TRBD1. CDR1 and CDR2 (germline): MNHEY, SMNVEV (reference sequence). CDR3 length: 15 amino acids. V lost 3 bases, J lost 4 bases, and 6 bases stayed unmatched. In DNA form, the CDR3 reads TGTGCCAGCAGTTTTTTGGGACAGGGAAGCTATGGCTACACCTTC. Its translation: CASSFLGQGSYGYTF.

There are a few counts of this clonotype. V and J are TRBV20-1 and TRBJ2-2; TRBD1 is a possible D gene (5 bases). Trimming cost V 6 bases and J 1 base, with 12 bases left between them. The CDR3 is 14 amino acids. Per the germline V gene, CDR1 is DFQATT and CDR2 is SNEGSKA (reference sequence). The CDR3 nucleotides read TGCAGTGCCAGGGTCAACGAGAACACCGGGGAGCTGTTTTTT. Protein: CSARVNENTGELFF.

Sample share makes this clonotype large. The chain couples TRBV7-2 to TRBJ1-6; no definite D call. Trimming left V 5 bases short and J 1 base short, with 6 bases between. In germline, CDR1 is SGHTA, CDR2 FQGNSA. The CDR3 runs 14 residues. CDR3 residues: CASSAVSYNSPLHF. As DNA, the CDR3 is TGTGCCAGCAGCGCCGTGTCCTATAATTCACCCCTCCACTTT.

This clonotype is medium-sized within its sample. J is TRBJ1-2 and V is TRBV28, with a weak D call TRBD1 (5 bases). This CDR3 comprises 14 residues. Germline-derived CDR1 and CDR2 are MDHEN and SYDVKM. Trimming stripped 6 bases from V and 6 bases from J, with 17 bases between. The CDR3 sequence: CASRTGTFSNGYTF. The CDR3 DNA is TGTGCCAGCAGAACCGGGACGTTTTCCAATGGCTACACCTTC.

By its share, this clonotype is medium-sized. The gene calls are TRBV18 and TRBJ1-1; D not certain. Germline V lookup: CDR1 KGHSH, CDR2 LQKENI. The V gene lost 3 bases and the J gene lost 11 bases, with 13 bases spanning the gap. The CDR3 consists of 12 residues. The CDR3, as DNA: TGTGCCAGCTCACCGGGTATGGACGGGGCTTTCTTT. Translation gives CASSPGMDGAFF.

The chain recombines TRBV21-1 with TRBJ1-5; the table's TRBD1 call for D was not verified on the DNA. TRBV21-1 is designated a pseudogene. This CDR3 spans 18 amino acids. The CDR3 DNA reads TGTGCCAGCAGCAGCTACCCGGGCCCGATAGGAACCAATCAGCCCCAGCATTTT. It is translated as CASSSYPGPIGTNQPQHF.

This clonotype is large. The chain is built from TRBV21-1 and TRBJ2-7. TRBV21-1 corresponds to a pseudogene. CDR3 size: 17 residues. In DNA, the CDR3 is TGTGCCAGCAGCAAAGAACGGACCTTGCACCTTACCTACGAGCAGTACTTC. Translating gives CASSKERTLHLTYEQYF.

In its sample, this clonotype is medium-sized. The V gene is TRBV28, the J gene TRBJ2-7; 7 nucleotides line up with TRBD1. Germline CDR1 reads MDHEN; CDR2 reads SYDVKM. The CDR3 runs 11 residues. The trim removed 7 bases at V and 7 bases at J, leaving 4 bases unmatched. CDR3 amino acids: CASKGAWEQYF. The CDR3, as DNA: TGTGCCAGCAAGGGGGCGTGGGAGCAGTACTTC.

This clonotype is labeled medium-sized (0.01 to 0.1%). The V gene is TRBV4-3, the J gene TRBJ1-6; D gene uncertain. Germline CDR1 is LGHNA and CDR2 is YSLEER. CDR3 length: 17 residues. Trimming removed 3 bases at V and 3 bases at J, with 15 bases between. The CDR3: CASSQSHFGRYNSPLHF. In nucleotides, the CDR3 is TGCGCCAGCAGCCAGTCACACTTTGGGCGCTATAATTCACCCCTCCACTTT.

This clonotype was observed a handful of times. The rearrangement joins TRBV20-1 to TRBJ2-1; 8 bases line up with TRBD1. Germline loops: CDR1 DFQATT, CDR2 SNEGSKA (reference sequence). Unmatched junction bases numbered 10, after V lost 3 bases and J lost 6 bases. There are 15 residues in the CDR3. Here the CDR3 reads CSARGIRGPGNEQFF. CDR3 sequence (DNA): TGCAGTGCTAGGGGAATCAGGGGGCCGGGCAATGAGCAGTTCTTC.

This clonotype was counted only a few times. The chain is built from TRBV30 and TRBJ1-1; D might be TRBD1 (6 bases). This CDR3 has 14 amino acids. Deletions cut 3 bases from V and 4 bases from J, with 15 bases between. Looked up from germline, CDR1 is GTSNPN and CDR2 is SVGIG (reference sequence). The CDR3 reads CAWSGTGYGTEAFF. The CDR3, as DNA: TGTGCCTGGAGCGGAACAGGGTACGGCACTGAAGCTTTCTTT.

The gene calls are TRBV10-3 and TRBJ2-2; perhaps D is TRBD1 or TRBD2 (5 bases each). With 8 bases removed from V and 3 bases from J, the gap between germline ends came to 7 bases. Germline CDR1 and CDR2: ENHRY and SYGVKD. The CDR3 runs to 12 residues. The CDR3 nucleotides are TGTGCCATCGGGGGTTACACCGGGGAGCTGTTTTTT. Residues: CAIGGYTGELFF.

By share, this clonotype counts as medium-sized (0.01 to 0.1%). The chain links TRBV18 to TRBJ1-1; TRBD1 matches at 7 bases. The germline gives CDR1 KGHSH, CDR2 LQKENI. V lost 3 bases to trimming and J lost 4 bases; unmatched junction nucleotides: 8. This CDR3 comprises 15 residues. As DNA, the CDR3 is TGTGCCAGCTCACCTTCGACAGGGAGAAGCACTGAAGCTTTCTTT. Translation: CASSPSTGRSTEAFF. Drawing the rest from reference TRBV18 and TRBJ1-1, the complete variable domain is NAGVMQNPRHLVRRRGQEARLRCSPMKGHSHVYWYRQLPEEGLKFMVYLQKENIIDESGMPKERFSAEFPKEGPSILRIQQVVRGDSAAYFCASSPSTGRSTEAFFGQGTRLTVV.

In this sample, this clonotype is medium-sized. CDR3 in amino acids: CSAREWGSAGGEKLFF. The DNA of the CDR3 is TGCAGTGCTAGGGAATGGGGAAGTGCAGGGGGTGAAAAACTGTTTTTT. V usage is TRBV20-1 and J usage is TRBJ1-4; 7 positions match TRBD1. Looked up from germline, CDR1 is DFQATT and CDR2 is SNEGSKA (reference sequence). The length of the CDR3 is 16 residues. J was trimmed by 7 bases and V by 3 bases; bases with no gene match: 14.

Only a few counts were recorded for this clonotype. The V gene is TRBV6-2 or TRBV6-3, the J gene TRBJ2-7, with unresolved D. CDR3 length: 12 residues. The V gene lost 5 bases and the J gene lost 4 bases, with 9 bases spanning the gap. Per germline, CDR1 MNHEY and CDR2 SVGEGT. This chain's CDR3 is CASSKDEYEQYF. In nucleotides, the CDR3 is TGTGCCAGCAGTAAAGACGAGTACGAGCAGTACTTC.

This clonotype is labeled as medium-sized. The chain has TRBV5-4 and TRBJ1-1, with no clear D. V gave up 4 bases and J gave up 5 bases, with 15 bases separating them. The CDR3 loop spans 14 amino acids. CDR1 SGHNT and CDR2 YYREEE come from the germline V gene (reference sequence). For the CDR3, the DNA is TGTGCCAGCAGCCCTGAAATGCTTCGGACTGAAGCTTTCTTT. This translates into CASSPEMLRTEAFF. The whole variable domain, remainder taken from reference TRBV5-4 and TRBJ1-1, is ETGVTQSPTHLIKTRGQQVTLRCSSQSGHNTVSWYQQALGQGPQFIFQYYREEENGRGNFPPRFSGLQFPNYSSELNVNALELDDSALYLCASSPEMLRTEAFFGQGTRLTVV.

The chain is built from TRBV20-1 and TRBJ1-6, with 8 bases identical to TRBD1. The CDR3 contains 15 residues. Trimming cost V 0 bases and J 9 bases; bases outside gene matches: 7. CDR1 is DFQATT and CDR2 is SNEGSKA in the germline V gene (reference sequence). The CDR3 loop reads CSARDDRGESSPLHF. CDR3 coding DNA: TGCAGTGCTAGAGATGACAGGGGCGAAAGTTCACCCCTCCACTTT.

This clonotype ranks as large (0.1 to 1%). The chain is built from TRBV28 and TRBJ1-1; D not certain. Germline-derived CDR1 and CDR2 are MDHEN and SYDVKM. This CDR3 comprises 15 residues. V dropped 5 bases and J dropped 5 bases, with 18 bases sitting between them. The DNA of the CDR3 is TGTGCCAGCAGTCCCTTAGGTTCGGGTGAAACTGAAGCTTTCTTT. It yields the protein CASSPLGSGETEAFF.

In its sample, this clonotype is medium-sized (0.01 to 0.1%). The chain is built from TRBV28 and TRBJ2-5; no definite D call. CDR1 and CDR2 (germline): MDHEN, SYDVKM. Trimming pared 6 bases from V and 5 bases from J, leaving 10 bases between. This CDR3 spans 12 amino acids. The CDR3 spells CASRYSRETQYF. In DNA, the CDR3 is TGTGCCAGCAGATACTCGAGGGAGACCCAGTACTTC.

This clonotype is labeled as medium-sized. CDR3: CASTIRDRSNSPLHF. Written as DNA, the CDR3 is TGTGCCAGCACCATCCGGGACAGGAGTAATTCACCCCTCCACTTT. The rearrangement joins TRBV2 to TRBJ1-6; TRBD1 matches at 8 bases. This CDR3 has 15 amino acids. Germline assignment: CDR1 SNHLY and CDR2 FYNNEI. V trimming: 7 bases; J trimming: 6 bases; junction bases outside the gene matches: 8.